The next 4 T cell receptor beta chains were all read from a single sample in a study of PD-1 blockade in classical Hodgkin lymphoma. Data came from immunoSEQ multiplex PCR; TCRdb stores just in-frame clones and leaves some out. This table has tens of thousands of clones, around nine tenths appearing once. Time point given: cycle 4 day 1 (C4D1), after more than five weeks of nivolumab. Patients all relapsed after autologous stem cell transplantation, and there was variation in brentuximab vedotin exposure. The specimen comprised peripheral blood mononuclear cells (PBMCs), sampled before the fourth cycle of nivolumab. Receptors were obtained from a human donor with classical Hodgkin lymphoma.

The chain combines TRBV6-5 with TRBJ2-1; the D call may be TRBD1 or TRBD2 (6 bases each). CDR1 is MNHEY, CDR2 SVGAGI, per germline. This CDR3 comprises 12 residues. V shed 9 bases and J shed 4 bases, with 10 bases lying between them. The CDR3 region is CARRGDYNEQFF. CDR3 coding DNA: TGTGCCAGGAGGGGGGATTACAATGAGCAGTTCTTC.

The table lists this clone with a few counts. V is TRBV2 and J is TRBJ2-7, with TRBD1 identical over 7 bases. The CDR3 has 17 residues. V shed 7 bases and J 2 bases; nucleotides not matched to a gene: 17. Germline CDR1 and CDR2: SNHLY and FYNNEI. CDR3 amino acids: CASNGGRRGQKTYEQYF. The DNA of the CDR3 is TGTGCCAGCAATGGCGGACGAAGGGGGCAGAAGACCTACGAGCAGTACTTC.

The rearrangement joins TRBV2 to TRBJ2-1, with 8 bases that match TRBD2. This CDR3 comprises 13 residues. V gave up 8 bases and J gave up 3 bases; unmatched junction bases: 3. Germline values: CDR1 SNHLY, CDR2 FYNNEI. The CDR3 bases are TGTGCCAGCGTCACTAGCGGCTACAATGAGCAGTTCTTC. Protein product: CASVTSGYNEQFF.

V gene TRBV5-1 combines with J gene TRBJ2-2; D gene ambiguous. With 1 base removed from V and 0 bases from J, the gap between germline ends came to 7 bases. Germline V gene data show CDR1 as SGHRS and CDR2 as YFSETQ. The CDR3 loop spans 15 amino acids. The chain's CDR3 is CASSLYSTNTGELFF. The CDR3 region has the DNA TGCGCCAGCAGCTTGTATTCAACGAACACCGGGGAGCTGTTTTTT.